Listed below are T cell receptor beta chains from one sample, sequenced in a study of blood T cell repertoires in COVID-19. Assay: immunoSEQ multiplex PCR; the TCRdb copy retains only in-frame clones and omits some. This sample has around 200,000 clones, with around 87% found just once. Material: peripheral blood. The receptors come from a man in his 60s who had recovered from COVID-19. CDR3s include the opening cysteine and the closing phenylalanine or tryptophan. A D gene is named only where the DNA matches it firmly. Only some rows state a clone size, as once, few, many or a class for expanded clones.

v_call	j_call	cdr3_length	clone_size	d_call	cdr3_aa	cdr3_nt
TRBV10-3	TRBJ2-5	12	-	TRBD1	CAIGTGMETQYF	TGTGCCATCGGGACAGGGATGGAGACCCAGTACTTC
TRBV28	TRBJ2-5	13	-	-	CASSYGRQETQYF	TGTGCCAGCAGTTATGGGAGACAAGAGACCCAGTACTTC
TRBV5-1	TRBJ1-1	13	-	-	CASSPELNTEAFF	TGCGCCAGCAGCCCGGAGCTTAACACTGAAGCTTTCTTT
TRBV28	TRBJ1-1	14	-	-	CASSLPGMNTEAFF	TGTGCCAGCAGCTTACCGGGAATGAACACTGAAGCTTTCTTT
TRBV7-9	TRBJ1-2	14	-	TRBD1	CASSPGQGPYGYTF	TGTGCCAGCAGCCCCGGACAGGGACCCTATGGCTACACCTTC
TRBV28	TRBJ1-1	17	-	TRBD1	CASSLAGTGAQNTEAFF	TGTGCCAGCAGCTTGGCAGGGACAGGGGCCCAGAACACTGAAGCTTTCTTT
TRBV3-1/TRBV3-2	TRBJ2-3	17	-	TRBD2	CASSQVAGGWKADTQYF	TGTGCCAGCAGCCAAGTAGCGGGGGGATGGAAGGCAGATACGCAGTATTTT
TRBV6-5	TRBJ2-1	15	-	TRBD2	CASFRVGSGRNEQFF	TGTGCCAGCTTTCGGGTGGGTAGCGGGAGAAATGAGCAGTTCTTC
TRBV7-2	TRBJ1-3	18	-	TRBD1	CASSLDSQQGAPGNTIYF	TGTGCCAGCAGCTTAGATTCTCAACAGGGGGCGCCTGGAAACACCATATATTTT
TRBV10-3	TRBJ1-5	14	-	TRBD1	CATRGDRLNQPQHF	TGTGCCACCAGGGGGGACAGGCTCAATCAGCCCCAGCATTTT
TRBV11-3	TRBJ2-7	16	-	TRBD2	CASSLRAGGYVGEQYF	TGTGCCAGCAGCTTAAGAGCGGGAGGGTATGTTGGCGAGCAGTACTTC
TRBV28	TRBJ1-5	15	-	-	CASSSPQGLGQPQHF	TGTGCCAGCAGCTCTCCACAGGGTTTGGGGCAGCCCCAGCATTTT
TRBV5-1	TRBJ2-1	13	-	-	CASSPNGGDEQFF	TGCGCCAGCAGCCCCAATGGAGGCGATGAGCAGTTCTTC
TRBV12-3/TRBV12-4	TRBJ1-2	13	-	-	CASSSQGDYGYTF	TGTGCCAGCAGTTCTCAGGGTGACTATGGCTACACCTTC
TRBV6-5	TRBJ2-7	15	-	-	CASRPGTSTSYEQYF	TGTGCCAGCAGACCCGGGACTTCCACCTCTTACGAGCAGTACTTC
TRBV7-9	TRBJ2-7	16	-	-	CASSPHLAGTSYEQYF	TGTGCCAGCAGTCCCCACCTGGCAGGGACATCCTACGAGCAGTACTTC
TRBV6-5	TRBJ1-5	11	-	-	CASSYTRPQHF	TGTGCCAGCAGTTATACACGGCCCCAGCATTTT
TRBV19	TRBJ1-1	17	-	-	CASSIRSPGPENTEAFF	TGTGCCAGTAGTATTAGGTCCCCAGGTCCGGAGAACACTGAAGCTTTCTTT
TRBV12-3/TRBV12-4	TRBJ2-7	13	-	TRBD1	CASRTGGVDEQYF	TGTGCCAGCCGCACAGGGGGCGTCGACGAGCAGTACTTC
TRBV4-2	TRBJ2-3	17	once	TRBD2	CASSQSPTGGGTDTQYF	TGTGCCAGCAGCCAATCTCCCACCGGGGGGGGCACAGATACGCAGTATTTT
TRBV19	TRBJ1-2	12	-	-	CASRRTVYGYTF	TGTGCCAGTAGGAGGACAGTCTATGGCTACACCTTC
TRBV18	TRBJ1-1	15	-	-	CASSPRQAENTEAFF	TGTGCCAGCTCACCACGACAGGCGGAGAACACTGAAGCTTTCTTT
TRBV11-1	TRBJ2-7	13	once	TRBD1	CASSRGTDYEQYF	TGTGCCAGCAGCCGTGGGACAGACTACGAGCAGTACTTC
TRBV28	TRBJ2-1	15	-	-	CASSFGGSSYNEQFF	TGTGCCAGCAGTTTTGGAGGGAGCTCCTACAATGAGCAGTTCTTC
TRBV6-6	TRBJ1-4	12	-	-	CASSLAAEKLFF	TGTGCCAGCAGCTTGGCTGCAGAAAAACTGTTTTTT
TRBV3-1/TRBV3-2	TRBJ2-2	14	-	-	CASSLLAIAGELFF	TGTGCCAGCAGCCTTCTAGCGATCGCCGGGGAGCTGTTTTTT
TRBV7-3	TRBJ1-1	14	-	-	CASSLTSGGTEAFF	TGTGCCAGCAGCTTAACGTCCGGAGGGACTGAAGCTTTCTTT
TRBV19	TRBJ2-2	14	-	-	CASSITRSGGELFF	TGTGCCAGTAGTATAACCAGGTCAGGCGGGGAGCTGTTTTTT
TRBV9	TRBJ1-3	15	-	-	CASSTRSDLGNTIYF	TGTGCCAGCAGCACGCGGTCGGATCTTGGAAACACCATATATTTT
TRBV9	TRBJ1-5	14	-	TRBD1	CASSVGTDNQPQHF	TGTGCCAGCAGCGTTGGGACAGATAATCAGCCCCAGCATTTT
TRBV5-1	TRBJ1-2	14	few	TRBD1	CASSLGDRDYGYTF	TGCGCCAGCAGCTTGGGGGACAGAGACTATGGCTACACCTTC
TRBV7-8	TRBJ1-3	16	-	-	CASSLVGGGGGNTIYF	TGTGCCAGCAGCTTAGTTGGTGGGGGAGGAGGAAACACCATATATTTT
TRBV7-2	TRBJ1-1	14	-	-	CASSSGLMNTEAFF	TGTGCCAGCAGCTCAGGACTTATGAACACTGAAGCTTTCTTT
TRBV9	TRBJ1-2	15	-	TRBD1	CASSNRQGMPYGYTF	TGTGCCAGCAGCAATAGACAGGGTATGCCCTATGGCTACACCTTC
TRBV19	TRBJ1-1	13	once	-	CASSILGNTEAFF	TGTGCCAGTAGTATACTCGGGAACACTGAAGCTTTCTTT
TRBV18	TRBJ2-3	14	-	-	CASSPRTETDTQYF	TGTGCCAGCTCACCACGTACGGAGACAGATACGCAGTATTTT
TRBV7-2	TRBJ2-7	12	-	-	CASSSSNYEQYF	TGTGCCAGCAGCTCAAGCAACTACGAGCAGTACTTC
TRBV9	TRBJ1-3	17	once	TRBD1	CASSVAAGGLSRNTIYF	TGTGCCAGCAGCGTAGCCGCAGGGGGGCTCTCGAGAAACACCATATATTTT
TRBV18	TRBJ1-6	13	-	-	CASSPPLNSPLHF	TGTGCCAGCTCACCACCCCTAAATTCACCCCTCCACTTT
TRBV7-6	TRBJ1-2	16	-	-	CASSLNPDGRRGGYTF	TGTGCCAGCAGCTTAAACCCGGACGGACGGAGGGGAGGCTACACCTTC
TRBV20-1	TRBJ1-5	13	-	-	CSASQGRDQPQHF	TGCAGTGCTAGTCAGGGGAGGGATCAGCCCCAGCATTTT
TRBV2	TRBJ1-6	13	-	-	CASKNSYNSPLHF	TGTGCCAGCAAGAACAGCTATAATTCACCCCTCCACTTT
TRBV12-3/TRBV12-4	TRBJ2-5	12	-	TRBD2	CASSPGGETQYF	TGTGCCAGCAGTCCGGGGGGAGAGACCCAGTACTTC
TRBV18	TRBJ1-2	13	once	-	CASSRGQPYGYTF	TGTGCCAGCTCACGCGGACAGCCTTATGGCTACACCTTC
TRBV3-1/TRBV3-2	TRBJ1-4	15	-	-	CASSQRDWGNEKLFF	TGTGCCAGCAGCCAAAGGGACTGGGGAAATGAAAAACTGTTTTTT
TRBV6-1	TRBJ2-7	15	few	TRBD1	CASSDGDRGEYEQYF	TGTGCCAGCAGTGATGGTGACAGGGGAGAGTACGAGCAGTACTTC
TRBV9	TRBJ2-1	15	-	TRBD2	CASSVETAGAHEQFF	TGTGCCAGCAGCGTAGAAACAGCGGGAGCACATGAGCAGTTCTTC
TRBV30	TRBJ1-5	13	-	-	CAWSSTENQPQHF	TGTGCCTGGAGTTCGACAGAGAATCAGCCCCAGCATTTT
TRBV18	TRBJ1-6	14	-	-	CASSPDRTNSPLHF	TGTGCCAGCTCACCAGACAGAACTAATTCACCCCTCCACTTT
TRBV5-1	TRBJ2-3	19	-	TRBD2	CASSSGLAGGITSTDTQYF	TGCGCCAGCAGCTCGGGACTAGCGGGGGGTATTACTAGCACAGATACGCAGTATTTT
TRBV19	TRBJ1-3	14	-	TRBD1	CASSITGDGNTIYF	TGTGCCAGTAGTATAACAGGGGATGGAAACACCATATATTTT
TRBV6-5	TRBJ1-4	14	few	TRBD1	CASSRTGSNEKLFF	TGTGCCAGCAGTAGGACAGGGAGTAATGAAAAACTGTTTTTT
TRBV15	TRBJ2-7	14	-	TRBD1	CATSARQGSYEQYF	TGTGCCACCAGCGCCCGACAGGGTTCGTACGAGCAGTACTTC
TRBV5-1	TRBJ2-6	18	-	-	CASSPGGSEYSGANVLTF	TGCGCCAGCAGCCCGGGTGGGTCGGAATACTCTGGGGCCAACGTCCTGACTTTC
TRBV21-1	TRBJ1-4	15	-	-	CASSRNSTTNEKLFF	TGTGCCAGCAGCAGAAACTCAACAACTAATGAAAAACTGTTTTTT
TRBV5-1	TRBJ1-1	17	-	TRBD1	CASSWAGTGASNTEAFF	TGCGCCAGCAGCTGGGCCGGGACAGGGGCTTCGAACACTGAAGCTTTCTTT